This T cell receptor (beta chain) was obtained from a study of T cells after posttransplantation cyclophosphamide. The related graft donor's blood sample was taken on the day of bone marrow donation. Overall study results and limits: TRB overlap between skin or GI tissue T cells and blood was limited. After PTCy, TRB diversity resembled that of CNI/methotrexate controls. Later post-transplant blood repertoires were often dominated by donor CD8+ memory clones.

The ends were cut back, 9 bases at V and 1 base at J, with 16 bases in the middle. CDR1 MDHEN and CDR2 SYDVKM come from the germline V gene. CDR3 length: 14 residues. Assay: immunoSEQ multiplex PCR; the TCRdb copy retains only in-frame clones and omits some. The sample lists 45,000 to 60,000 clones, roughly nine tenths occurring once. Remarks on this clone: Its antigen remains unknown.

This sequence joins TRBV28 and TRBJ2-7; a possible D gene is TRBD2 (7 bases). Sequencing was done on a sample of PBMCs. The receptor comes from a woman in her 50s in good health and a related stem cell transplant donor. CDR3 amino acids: CASSRGGDSYEQYF. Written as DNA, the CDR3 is TGTGCCAGTAGCAGGGGAGGGGATTCCTACGAGCAGTACTTC.